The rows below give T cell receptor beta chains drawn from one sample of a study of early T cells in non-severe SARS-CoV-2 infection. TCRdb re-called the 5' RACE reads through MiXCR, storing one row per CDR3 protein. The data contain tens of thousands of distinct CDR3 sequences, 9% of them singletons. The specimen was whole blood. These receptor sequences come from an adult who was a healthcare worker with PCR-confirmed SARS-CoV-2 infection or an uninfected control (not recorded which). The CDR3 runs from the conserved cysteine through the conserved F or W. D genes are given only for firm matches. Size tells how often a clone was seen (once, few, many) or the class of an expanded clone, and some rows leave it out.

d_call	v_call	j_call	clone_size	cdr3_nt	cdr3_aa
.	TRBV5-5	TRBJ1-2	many	TGTGCCAGCAGCCCCCCGGAAGGGATCTATGGCTACACCTTC	CASSPPEGIYGYTF
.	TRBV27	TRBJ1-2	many	TGTGCCAGCAGTCCAATGGCCGGGACACCCAACTATGGCTACACCTTC	CASSPMAGTPNYGYTF
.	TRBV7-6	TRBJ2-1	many	TGTGCCAGCAGCTTAGGGGCCTACAATGAGCAGTTCTTC	CASSLGAYNEQFF
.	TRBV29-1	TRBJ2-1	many	TGCAGCGTTCATTGGAATGAGCAGTTCTTC	CSVHWNEQFF
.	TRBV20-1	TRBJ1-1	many	TGCAGTGCAGACGAAAACACTGAAGCTTTCTTT	CSADENTEAFF
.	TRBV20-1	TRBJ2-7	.	TGCAGTGCTAGAGTCAGGTCCTACGAGCAGTACTTC	CSARVRSYEQYF
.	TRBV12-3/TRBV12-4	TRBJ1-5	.	TGTGCCAGCAGCCCTACAGGGTTCAGCAATCAGCCCCAGCATTTT	CASSPTGFSNQPQHF
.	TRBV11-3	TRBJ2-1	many	TGTGCCAGCAGCTTAGGCCGCGGCGGTGAGCAGTTCTTC	CASSLGRGGEQFF
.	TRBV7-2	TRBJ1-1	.	TGTGCCAGCAGCTTACGTGTCAGGGGAATCACTGAAGCTTTCTTT	CASSLRVRGITEAFF
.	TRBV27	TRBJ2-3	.	TGTGCCAGCGGCCCCGGTCACACAGATACGCAGTATTTT	CASGPGHTDTQYF
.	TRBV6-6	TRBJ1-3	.	TGTGCCAGCAGTTTCGGACAGTCCTCTGGAAACACCATATATTTT	CASSFGQSSGNTIYF
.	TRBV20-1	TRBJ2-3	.	TGCAGTGCTAGAGACCAGGGCCAGAAATACACAGATACGCAGTATTTT	CSARDQGQKYTDTQYF
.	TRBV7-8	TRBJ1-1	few	TGTGCCAGCAGCTTAGGAGTAGTAGGAGGCACTGAAGCTTTCTTT	CASSLGVVGGTEAFF
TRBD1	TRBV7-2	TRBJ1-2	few	TGTGCCAGCAGTCGAGGCGGACAGGGGCGCGGCTACACCTTC	CASSRGGQGRGYTF
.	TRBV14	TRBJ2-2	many	TGTGCCAGCAGCCAACCTCAGGCGGGCACCGGGGAGCTGTTTTTT	CASSQPQAGTGELFF
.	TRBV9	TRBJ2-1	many	TGTGCCAGCAGTTTTCAGGGTAACCTATACAATGAGCAGTTCTTC	CASSFQGNLYNEQFF
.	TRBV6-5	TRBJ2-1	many	TGTGCCAGCAGCAGACAGCGTAGCTCCTACAATGAGCAGTTCTTC	CASSRQRSSYNEQFF
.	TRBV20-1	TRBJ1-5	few	TGCAGTGCTAGAGATCTTGGGGCCCAGCATTTT	CSARDLGAQHF
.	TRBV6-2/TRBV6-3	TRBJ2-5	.	TGTGCCAGCAGTTACTCGTCCAGACCAGAGACCCAGTACTTC	CASSYSSRPETQYF
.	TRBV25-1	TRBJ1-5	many	TGTGCCAGCAGTGAAAAAGGGGGAGGGGGCAATCAGCCCCAGCATTTT	CASSEKGGGGNQPQHF
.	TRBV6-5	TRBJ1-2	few	TGTGCCAGCAGTCGTAGGGAAGGGGTGGTCTATGGCTACACCTTC	CASSRREGVVYGYTF
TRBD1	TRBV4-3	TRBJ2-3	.	TGCGCCAGCAGCCAAGCATCACTGCGACAGGGAGAGGACACAGATACGCAGTATTTT	CASSQASLRQGEDTDTQYF
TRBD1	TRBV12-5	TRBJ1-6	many	TGTGCTAGTGGTATGGACAGGGGGATGGTGTATAATTCACCCCTCCACTTT	CASGMDRGMVYNSPLHF
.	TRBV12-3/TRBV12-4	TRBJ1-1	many	TGTGCCAGCAGTAGAAGGAAAGGAATGAACACTGAAGCTTTCTTT	CASSRRKGMNTEAFF
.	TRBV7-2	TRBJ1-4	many	TGTGCCAGCAGCCGAGAAACAGGCGTAGGAAAACTGTTTTTT	CASSRETGVGKLFF
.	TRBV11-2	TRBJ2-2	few	TGTGCCAGCAGCTTCACAGGCGGAACCGGGGAGCTGTTTTTT	CASSFTGGTGELFF
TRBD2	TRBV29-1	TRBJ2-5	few	TGCAGCGTAAATAGCGGGGGGGCTGGAGAGACCCAGTACTTC	CSVNSGGAGETQYF
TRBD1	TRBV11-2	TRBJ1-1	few	TGTGCCAGCAGCGTCAGAGACAGGGTGAACACTGAAGCTTTCTTT	CASSVRDRVNTEAFF
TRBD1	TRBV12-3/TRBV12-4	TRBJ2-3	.	TGTGCCAGCAGTCGGGGACAGAACACAGATACGCAGTATTTT	CASSRGQNTDTQYF
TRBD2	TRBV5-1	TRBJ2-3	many	TGCGCCAGCAGCTTAAGCGGGGGTCAAGATACGCAGTATTTT	CASSLSGGQDTQYF
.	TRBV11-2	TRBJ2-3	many	TGTGCCAGCAGCCACGAGCGAGATACGCAGTATTTT	CASSHERDTQYF
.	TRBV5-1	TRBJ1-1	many	TGCGCCAGCAGCTTGGACCTCCGCTCGGCCACTGAAGCTTTCTTT	CASSLDLRSATEAFF
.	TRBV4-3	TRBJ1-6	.	TGCGCCAGCAGCCAAGATTGGGGGACAATAGCACCCCTCCACTTT	CASSQDWGTIAPLHF
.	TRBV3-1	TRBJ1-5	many	TGTGCCAGCAGCCAAGAGCGCAATCAGCCCCAGCATTTT	CASSQERNQPQHF
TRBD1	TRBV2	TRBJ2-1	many	TGTGCCAGCAAAAGGACAGGGGGACTAAATGAGCAGTTCTTC	CASKRTGGLNEQFF
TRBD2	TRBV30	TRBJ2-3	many	TGTGCCTGGAGCCTAGCGGGGGGGCCAGATACGCAGTATTTT	CAWSLAGGPDTQYF